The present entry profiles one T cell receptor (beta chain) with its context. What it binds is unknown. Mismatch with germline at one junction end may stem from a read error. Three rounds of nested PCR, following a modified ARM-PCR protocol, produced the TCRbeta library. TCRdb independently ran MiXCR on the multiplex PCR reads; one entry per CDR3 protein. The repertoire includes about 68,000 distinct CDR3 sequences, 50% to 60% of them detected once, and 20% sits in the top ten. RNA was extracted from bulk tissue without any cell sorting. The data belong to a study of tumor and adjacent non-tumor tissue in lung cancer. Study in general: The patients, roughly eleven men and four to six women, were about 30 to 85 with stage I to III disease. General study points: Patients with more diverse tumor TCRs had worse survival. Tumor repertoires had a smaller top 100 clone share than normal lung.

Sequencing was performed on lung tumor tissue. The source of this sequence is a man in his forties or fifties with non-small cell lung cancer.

CDR3 protein: CASSECGRNEQFF. Here the CDR3 DNA reads TGTGCCAGTAGTGAGTGTGGGCGGAATGAGCAGTTCTTC. The chain has TRBV6-1 and TRBJ2-1, with D hard to call. Germline values: CDR1 MNHNS, CDR2 SASEGT. This CDR3 has 13 residues.